Below, 30 T cell receptor beta chains from the same sample are listed, as sequenced in a study of T-cell memory formation after mild COVID-19. MiXCR, applied by TCRdb to the 5' RACE reads, yields one record per CDR3 protein. The sample gives about half a million distinct CDR3 sequences, around a sixth of which show up once; approximately 13% is in the top ten. The sequenced sample consisted of PBMCs or a T cell subset sorted from them (not recorded which). These receptors were obtained from an adult woman who had mild COVID-19 (a few samples of this study predate the infection). Cell type and time point are not known.

This clonotype was observed a handful of times. This chain links TRBV7-8 with TRBJ2-7; 9 nucleotides line up with TRBD2. The germline V gene has CDR1 SGHVS and CDR2 FQNEAQ. This CDR3 comprises 14 residues. Trimming cost V 0 bases and J 5 bases; bases outside gene matches: 2. The CDR3 region is CASSLAGLADEQYF. Here the CDR3 DNA reads TGTGCCAGCAGCTTAGCGGGACTAGCCGACGAGCAGTACTTC.

As concerns this clonotype: The junction differs from germline at one of its ends, possibly a read error. J is TRBJ2-7 and V is TRBV7-7, with 7 bases that match TRBD1. There are 13 residues in the CDR3. Germline CDR1 is SSHAT and CDR2 is FNYEAQ (reference sequence). In DNA form, the CDR3 reads TGTGCTAGCAGCTTAGACAGACAGGGAGAGCAGTACTTC. Translated: CASSLDRQGEQYF.

This clonotype was seen a few times. This sequence joins TRBV7-9 and TRBJ2-5; D not certain. This CDR3 has 13 amino acids. V was cut by 1 base and J by 4 bases, with 7 bases left in between. The germline V gene has CDR1 SEHNR and CDR2 FQNEAQ (reference sequence). CDR3 sequence reads: CASSLEVLETQYF. DNA of the CDR3: TGTGCCAGCAGCTTAGAGGTTTTAGAGACCCAGTACTTC.

This clonotype was counted only a few times. One end of the junction varies from germline; a read error may be responsible. The V and J genes are TRBV12-3 or TRBV12-4 and TRBJ1-5; D not certain. This CDR3 comprises 15 residues. For the CDR3, the DNA is TGTGCCAGCCGTTTCGGAGGGTCTAGCAATCAGCCCCAGCATTTT. Its translation: CASRFGGSSNQPQHF.

The genes are TRBV5-5 and TRBJ1-1, with D maybe TRBD1 (5 bases). The V gene's germline CDR1 is SGHKS and CDR2 YYEKEE (reference sequence). CDR3 length equals 14 residues. V shed 4 bases and J shed 1 base, with 11 bases lying between them. The CDR3 loop reads CASSEGPRNTEAFF. The CDR3 DNA sequence: TGTGCCAGCAGCGAGGGACCGAGGAACACTGAAGCTTTCTTT.

Only a few counts were recorded for this clonotype. This chain links TRBV5-1 with TRBJ2-1; TRBD2 aligns across 11 bases. Germline V gene data show CDR1 as SGHRS and CDR2 as YFSETQ. Unmatched junction bases numbered 6, after V lost 0 bases and J lost 1 base. The CDR3 contains 18 residues. CDR3 protein: CASSLGVAGGGSYNEQFF. Here the CDR3 DNA reads TGCGCCAGCAGCTTGGGAGTAGCGGGAGGGGGGTCCTACAATGAGCAGTTCTTC.

There are a few counts of this clonotype. The junction shows a germline mismatch at one end, possibly a read error. CDR3 sequence (DNA): TGTGCTAGCAGCCGGCTAGCGGGAGGAGGCAATGAGCAGTTCTTC. It encodes CASSRLAGGGNEQFF. The chain uses TRBV7-7 and TRBJ2-1; 11 nucleotides align to TRBD2. The germline V gene encodes CDR1 SSHAT and CDR2 FNYEAQ (reference sequence). This CDR3 region has 15 residues. Complete variable domain (other parts from reference TRBV7-7 and TRBJ2-1): GAGVSQSPRYKVTKRGQDVTLRCDPISSHATLYWYQQALGQGPEFLTYFNYEAQPDKSGLPSDRFSAERPEGSISTLTIQRTEQRDSAMYRCASSRLAGGGNEQFFGPGTRLTVL.

The chain joins TRBV19 to TRBJ2-4; 12 bases are a match to TRBD2. With V trimmed by 5 bases and J by 1 base, 15 bases remained unmatched. There are 20 residues in the CDR3. CDR1 and CDR2 (germline): LNHDA, SQIVND (reference sequence). DNA of the CDR3: TGTGCCAGTAGTTTCCGGACTAGCGGGATCTTAGCGGGGGCCAAAAACATTCAGTACTTC. This encodes CASSFRTSGILAGAKNIQYF.

This clonotype was counted a few times. The chain combines TRBV24-1 with TRBJ2-1; D possibly corresponds to TRBD1 (6 bases). The V end was cut by 4 bases, the J end by 8 bases, with 29 bases between. The CDR3 length is 19 residues. Germline V gene data show CDR1 as KGHDR and CDR2 as SFDVKD. CDR3 bases: TGTGCCACCAGTGACCGACACGATTGGACAGCCAGCTACTGGGATGAGCAGTTCTTC. This translates into CATSDRHDWTASYWDEQFF.

This clonotype came up a few times. The J gene is TRBJ2-7, the V gene TRBV27, with 8 bases lining up with TRBD2. This CDR3 comprises 16 residues. Trimming took 5 bases from V and 2 from J; bases not matched to a gene: 11. The germline gives CDR1 MNHEY, CDR2 SMNVEV (reference sequence). The CDR3 DNA reads as TGTGCCAGCAGTCCCGCCGGTACTAGCGGTACCTACGAGCAGTACTTC. Translating gives CASSPAGTSGTYEQYF.

The J gene is TRBJ2-1, the V gene TRBV13; 10 bases match TRBD2. Germline V lookup: CDR1 PRHDT, CDR2 FYEKMQ (reference sequence). This CDR3 is built from 17 residues. The J segment lost 9 bases and the V segment lost 0 bases, leaving 11 bases of the junction unmatched. This chain's CDR3 is CASSLGVGAGGPVEQFF. The CDR3, as DNA: TGTGCCAGCAGCTTAGGAGTGGGAGCGGGAGGGCCTGTTGAGCAGTTCTTC.

V gene TRBV5-5 combines with J gene TRBJ1-2, with 11 bases lining up with TRBD1. This CDR3 has 14 amino acids. CDR1 is SGHKS, CDR2 YYEKEE, per germline (reference sequence). The V segment lost 5 bases and the J segment 8 bases; nucleotides outside the gene matches: 8. This chain's CDR3 is CASRMDRGPQGYTF. DNA for the CDR3: TGTGCCAGCAGAATGGACAGGGGGCCTCAGGGCTACACCTTC. The variable domain in full, completed from reference TRBV5-5 and TRBJ1-2, reads DAGVTQSPTHLIKTRGQQVTLRCSPISGHKSVSWYQQVLGQGPQFIFQYYEKEERGRGNFPDRFSARQFPNYSSELNVNALLLGDSALYLCASRMDRGPQGYTFGSGTRLTVV.

The gene calls are TRBV11-2 and TRBJ2-3; 8 nucleotides match TRBD2. V trimming: 5 bases; J trimming: 7 bases; junction bases outside the gene matches: 8. Per the germline V gene, CDR1 is SGHAT and CDR2 is FQNNGV. The CDR3 length is 14 residues. Here the CDR3 reads CASSGQRELYTQYF. In nucleotides, the CDR3 is TGTGCCAGCAGCGGCCAGCGGGAGCTATATACGCAGTATTTT.

This clonotype was recorded a few times. V gene TRBV6-5 combines with J gene TRBJ2-7, with a possible D match to TRBD2 (6 bases). Trimming took 0 bases from V and 5 from J, leaving 20 bases between them. There are 17 residues in the CDR3. CDR1 is MNHEY, CDR2 SVGAGI, per germline. The CDR3, as DNA: TGTGCCAGCAGTTACTCGAGAGGCGGGATGGAGTTCCACGAGCAGTACTTC. Translation: CASSYSRGGMEFHEQYF.

This clonotype was recorded at least ten times. The chain is built from TRBV20-1 and TRBJ2-3, with 9 bases aligning to TRBD2. The germline V gene encodes CDR1 DFQATT and CDR2 SNEGSKA (reference sequence). The CDR3 contains 14 residues. Trimming took 8 bases from V and 3 from J; bases not matched to a gene: 9. The CDR3 nucleotides read TGCAGTCCCCTTCCTAGCGGGGCGACAGATACGCAGTATTTT. Protein sequence: CSPLPSGATDTQYF.

This clonotype showed up just a few times. This chain links TRBV6-2 or TRBV6-3 with TRBJ2-1; D call uncertain. The germline V gene has CDR1 MNHEY and CDR2 SVGEGT. This CDR3 spans 13 amino acids. Trimming took off 3 bases at V and 3 bases at J, with 6 bases between the two ends. CDR3 bases: TGTGCCAGCAGTTATTCCAACTACAATGAGCAGTTCTTC. Amino acid sequence: CASSYSNYNEQFF.

This clonotype was seen repeatedly, ten times or more. The chain has TRBV2 and TRBJ2-2; a possible D gene is TRBD1 (5 bases). The CDR3 is made up of 12 amino acids. Trimming took 6 bases from V and 3 from J, leaving 5 bases between them. Germline V lookup: CDR1 SNHLY, CDR2 FYNNEI. The CDR3 reads CASRGDTGELFF. As DNA, the CDR3 is TGTGCCAGCAGAGGGGACACCGGGGAGCTGTTTTTT.

This clonotype turned up a few times. The chain joins TRBV19 to TRBJ1-5; D is unclear. The CDR3 consists of 14 residues. CDR1 is LNHDA, CDR2 SQIVND, per germline (reference sequence). The V gene lost 3 bases and the J gene lost 4 bases, with 10 bases spanning the gap. DNA of the CDR3: TGTGCCAGTAGTATTCTGGACGGGAATCAGCCCCAGCATTTT. Translation: CASSILDGNQPQHF. The full variable domain, its missing parts supplied by reference TRBV19 and TRBJ1-5, is DGGITQSPKYLFRKEGQNVTLSCEQNLNHDAMYWYRQDPGQGLRLIYYSQIVNDFQKGDIAEGYSVSREKKESFPLTVTSAQKNPTAFYLCASSILDGNQPQHFGDGTRLSIL.

V is TRBV18 and J is TRBJ2-1, with TRBD2 matching over 7 bases. The J segment lost 8 bases and the V segment lost 6 bases, leaving 7 bases of the junction unmatched. The germline gives CDR1 KGHSH, CDR2 LQKENI. This CDR3 contains 13 residues. Here the CDR3 reads CASSMTSNDEQFF. The DNA of the CDR3 is TGTGCCAGCTCGATGACTAGCAACGATGAGCAGTTCTTC.

This clonotype was found a few times. The rearrangement joins TRBV10-3 to TRBJ2-1, with D perhaps matching TRBD2 (5 bases). In germline, CDR1 is ENHRY, CDR2 SYGVKD. V lost 8 bases and J 8 bases, leaving 22 bases between the germline ends. The CDR3 has 15 amino acids. In nucleotides, the CDR3 is TGTGCCATCCGAGAGGAGGACTCGGCCGGGGATGAGCAGTTCTTC. Translated, it gives CAIREEDSAGDEQFF.

This clonotype came up a few times. The rearrangement joins TRBV9 to TRBJ2-1; D gene unclear. CDR1 and CDR2 (germline): SGDLS, YYNGEE. V dropped 3 bases and J dropped 9 bases, with 13 bases sitting between them. The CDR3 is 13 amino acids. CDR3 in amino acids: CASSDPTYGEQFF. In DNA, the CDR3 is TGTGCCAGCAGCGACCCCACGTACGGTGAGCAGTTCTTC.

The chain employs TRBV2 and TRBJ1-2, with 9 bases that match TRBD1. The CDR3 contains 15 residues. Trimming at V came to 6 bases and at J to 2 bases, leaving 7 bases not matched to a gene. Germline V gene data show CDR1 as SNHLY and CDR2 as FYNNEI. CDR3 in amino acids: CASSSRDRVNYGYTF. Written as DNA, the CDR3 is TGTGCCAGCAGCAGCCGGGACAGGGTAAACTATGGCTACACCTTC.

The table lists this clonotype with a few counts. The rearrangement joins TRBV12-3 or TRBV12-4 to TRBJ1-4; TRBD1 matches at 8 bases. V shed 9 bases, J shed 8 bases, and the junction held 8 bases outside the gene matches. The CDR3 loop spans 13 amino acids. The CDR3 spells CASSGGFREKLFF. CDR3 DNA: TGTGCCAGTTCAGGGGGCTTTAGGGAAAAACTGTTTTTT.

The chain has TRBV7-2 and TRBJ2-5; weak D call: TRBD2 (6 bases). The V gene's germline CDR1 is SGHTA and CDR2 FQGNSA. There are 14 residues in the CDR3. Trimming left V 3 bases short and J 5 bases short, with 13 bases between. The CDR3 region has the DNA TGTGCCAGCAGCTTCGGACGGGAGTGGGAGACCCAGTACTTC. Residues: CASSFGREWETQYF.

V usage is TRBV7-2 and J usage is TRBJ2-5; 7 positions agree with TRBD2. From germline, CDR1 is SGHTA and CDR2 FQGNSA. The CDR3 is 14 residues long. With V trimmed by 5 bases and J by 5 bases, 8 bases remained unmatched. CDR3 DNA sequence: TGTGCCAGCAGCCAACTAGCGCCGGGGGAGACCCAGTACTTC. Amino acid sequence: CASSQLAPGETQYF.

This clonotype was counted only a few times. The V call is TRBV24-1, the J call TRBJ2-1, with D possibly called TRBD1 or TRBD2 (5 bases each). Trimming took 3 bases from V and 2 from J, leaving 13 bases between them. Germline CDR1 is KGHDR and CDR2 is SFDVKD. This CDR3 has 16 residues. This CDR3 is CATSDAGQGAYNEQFF. The CDR3 nucleotides are TGTGCCACCAGTGATGCGGGCCAGGGAGCCTACAATGAGCAGTTCTTC.

This chain uses TRBV15 with TRBJ1-2; possibly TRBD1 for D (5 bases). This CDR3 is 14 amino acids long. V gave up 5 bases and J gave up 4 bases, with 14 bases separating them. Germline CDR1 and CDR2: LNHNV and YYDKDF (reference sequence). The CDR3 DNA sequence: TGTGCCACCAGCGACAGTTCACAATCCTATGGCTACACCTTC. This codes for CATSDSSQSYGYTF.

This sequence joins TRBV7-2 and TRBJ1-1; no firm D call. V lost 1 base to trimming and J lost 1 base, with 7 bases between them. This CDR3 region has 14 residues. Germline CDR1 SGHTA, CDR2 FQGNSA. CDR3 region: CASSLVHSNTEAFF. DNA of the CDR3: TGTGCCAGCAGCTTAGTACACTCGAACACTGAAGCTTTCTTT.

The chain couples TRBV7-2 to TRBJ2-1; a possible D gene is TRBD2 (6 bases). With 7 bases removed from V and 2 bases from J, the gap between germline ends came to 12 bases. The CDR3 is 14 residues long. From germline, CDR1 is SGHTA and CDR2 FQGNSA. The CDR3 nucleotides are TGTGCCAGCATCCCGACTAGTGCCTACAATGAGCAGTTCTTC. This sequence encodes CASIPTSAYNEQFF.

This clonotype was picked up many times. J is TRBJ2-2 and V is TRBV7-9; TRBD2 agrees at 11 bases. The V gene's germline CDR1 is SEHNR and CDR2 FQNEAQ (reference sequence). With 5 bases clipped from V and 4 bases from J, the junction kept 9 bases outside the gene matches. This CDR3 is built from 17 residues. The CDR3 here is CASSPTSGRRGTGELFF. The CDR3 bases are TGTGCCAGCAGCCCAACTAGCGGGAGACGTGGCACCGGGGAGCTGTTTTTT. Full variable domain (rest looked up from reference TRBV7-9 and TRBJ2-2): DTGVSQNPRHKITKRGQNVTFRCDPISEHNRLYWYRQTLGQGPEFLTYFQNEAQLEKSRLLSDRFSAERPKGSFSTLEIQRTEQGDSAMYLCASSPTSGRRGTGELFFGEGSRLTVL.